This is a list of T cell receptor beta chains from one sample in a study of siplizumab effects on memory and regulatory T cells. Sequencing used immunoSEQ multiplex PCR; TCRdb keeps in-frame clones, though not all of them. Of over 100,000 clones detected, over 90% appear once; the ten largest clones hold about 0.62%. The sample was Tregs sorted from blood. These receptors were taken from a human donor in good health. Both conserved end residues are part of each CDR3. D genes are given only for firm matches. Expanded clones get a size class; other rows say once, few or many, or leave the size out.

D gene | clone size | J gene | CDR3 length | V gene | CDR3 protein | CDR3 DNA
- | - | TRBJ2-5 | 14 | TRBV5-6 | CASSLFGYQETQYF | TGTGCCAGCAGCTTGTTTGGTTACCAAGAGACCCAGTACTTC
TRBD1 | once | TRBJ2-7 | 15 | TRBV7-8 | CASSLETQGAYEQYF | TGTGCCAGCAGCTTAGAAACCCAGGGGGCCTACGAGCAGTACTTC
- | - | TRBJ2-3 | 15 | TRBV5-1 | CASSLGAGGADTQYF | TGCGCCAGCAGCTTGGGGGCAGGAGGAGCAGATACGCAGTATTTT
- | - | TRBJ2-5 | 13 | TRBV7-9 | CASSWGSGETQYF | TGTGCCAGCAGCTGGGGATCCGGAGAGACCCAGTACTTC
- | - | TRBJ1-1 | 13 | TRBV5-1 | CASSSGRTEGAFF | TGCGCCAGCAGCTCCGGACGGACTGAAGGGGCTTTCTTT
- | - | TRBJ2-3 | 14 | TRBV5-1 | CASSLGPREGTQYF | TGCGCCAGCAGCTTGGGCCCCCGTGAGGGCACGCAGTATTTT
- | - | TRBJ2-1 | 15 | TRBV11-3 | CASSLGTETYNEQFF | TGTGCCAGCAGCTTGGGCACAGAAACCTACAATGAGCAGTTCTTC
- | few | TRBJ2-1 | 11 | TRBV20-1 | CSALYYNEQFF | TGCAGTGCTCTCTATTACAATGAGCAGTTCTTC
- | once | TRBJ1-1 | 11 | TRBV6-1 | CASRTNTEAFF | TGTGCCAGCAGGACGAACACTGAAGCTTTCTTT
- | - | TRBJ1-1 | 15 | TRBV5-1 | CASSLGGVLVTEAFF | TGCGCCAGCAGCTTGGGAGGGGTGCTCGTCACTGAAGCTTTCTTT
TRBD1 | - | TRBJ2-5 | 14 | TRBV14 | CASSQRDREATQYF | TGTGCCAGCAGCCAACGGGACAGGGAGGCGACCCAGTACTTC
- | - | TRBJ2-1 | 15 | TRBV5-1 | CASSRAPGQEDEQFF | TGCGCCAGCAGCCGGGCGCCAGGACAAGAGGACGAGCAGTTCTTC
- | - | TRBJ1-1 | 15 | TRBV5-8 | CASSLFWVGGTEAFF | TGTGCCAGCAGCTTGTTCTGGGTTGGGGGCACTGAAGCTTTCTTT
- | - | TRBJ1-2 | 17 | TRBV4-1 | CASSQDSEVAPYYGYTF | TGCGCCAGCAGCCAAGATTCCGAGGTGGCCCCTTACTATGGCTACACCTTC
- | - | TRBJ2-7 | 14 | TRBV5-4 | CASSSTTFPYEQYF | TGTGCCAGCAGCTCGACTACTTTCCCTTACGAGCAGTACTTC